The clone carrying this TCR beta chain was seen just once. Its target is unknown. This entry belongs to a study of cytomegalovirus exposure and HLA in healthy donors. Broader study findings: Investigators reported under 200 TCR beta chains as tied to cytomegalovirus. Within an earlier analysis, most TCR beta V segments proved productive either about 90% or about 30% of the time.

The V gene end was trimmed by 2 bases and the J gene end by 3 bases; junction bases not matched to a gene: 3. The CDR3 is 15 amino acids. Germline CDR1 and CDR2: SGHRS and YFSETQ. Use of 60 Vbeta and 13 Jbeta primers characterized the PCR. Some clones are missing from TCRdb's copy, which holds only in-frame ones; the method was immunoSEQ multiplex PCR. The data show about 250,000 clones, approximately 78% seen once. The V gene is TRBV5-1, the J gene TRBJ2-2; 8 bases line up with TRBD1. The source material was PBMCs. The TCR was taken from a boy younger than 18 in good health and CMV-seronegative. The CDR3 is CASSFSGGYTGELFF. The CDR3 DNA reads TGCGCCAGCAGCTTTTCAGGGGGCTACACCGGGGAGCTGTTTTTT.